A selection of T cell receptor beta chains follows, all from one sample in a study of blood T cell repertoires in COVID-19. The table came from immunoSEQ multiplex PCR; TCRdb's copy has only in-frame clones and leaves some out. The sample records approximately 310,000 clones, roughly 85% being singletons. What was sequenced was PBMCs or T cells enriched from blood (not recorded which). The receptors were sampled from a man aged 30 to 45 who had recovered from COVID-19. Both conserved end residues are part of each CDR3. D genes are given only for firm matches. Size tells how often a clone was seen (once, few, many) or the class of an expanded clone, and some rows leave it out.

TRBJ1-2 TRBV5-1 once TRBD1 TGCGCCAGCAGCTCTATGGGACAGGGTAACTATGGCTACACCTTC CASSSMGQGNYGYTF
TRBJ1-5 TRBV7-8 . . TGTGCCAGCAGACCCGAAGGGAGGGGAAGAATTCAGCCCCAGCATTTT CASRPEGRGRIQPQHF
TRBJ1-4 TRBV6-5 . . TGTGCCAGCAGTTACTCGAGTTTAGAAATTAGTGAAAAACTGTTTTTT CASSYSSLEISEKLFF
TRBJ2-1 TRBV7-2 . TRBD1 TGTGCCAGCAGCTTTGGGACAGTCGGTGAGCAGTTCTTC CASSFGTVGEQFF
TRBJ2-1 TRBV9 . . TGTGCCAGCAGCGTAATGAGCGGCTCCTACAATGAGCAGTTCTTC CASSVMSGSYNEQFF
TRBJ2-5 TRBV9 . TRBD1 TGTGCCAGCAGCGTACTCTCCGGGACAGCAAGACAGACCCAGTACTTC CASSVLSGTARQTQYF
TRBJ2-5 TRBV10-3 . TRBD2 TGTGCCATCAGTGAGCAGGCGGGGGATGGGGAGACCCAGTACTTC CAISEQAGDGETQYF
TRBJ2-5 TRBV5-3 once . TGTGCCAGAAGCTACACAGATAGACTAGGGGTGGAGACCCAGTACTTC CARSYTDRLGVETQYF
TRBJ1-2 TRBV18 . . TGTGCCAGCTCACCATCTGGGCAGGGGCCGTTTAACTATGGCTACACCTTC CASSPSGQGPFNYGYTF
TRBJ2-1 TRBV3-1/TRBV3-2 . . TGTGCCAGCAGCCCGAGACGGGGCTCCTACAATGAGCAGTTCTTC CASSPRRGSYNEQFF
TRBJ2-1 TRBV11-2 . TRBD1 TGTGCCAGCAGCGCACGAGGCCTACAGGGGACCTACAATGAGCAGTTCTTC CASSARGLQGTYNEQFF
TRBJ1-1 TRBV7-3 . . TGTGCCAGCAGTCTGACAGAGAACACTGAAGCTTTCTTT CASSLTENTEAFF
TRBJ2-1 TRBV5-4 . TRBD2 TGTGCCAGCAGCTTGGTCGCGGGGGGATACAATGAGCAGTTCTTC CASSLVAGGYNEQFF
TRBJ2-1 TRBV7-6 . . TGTGCCAGCAGCCGCACCCGGGGGAGCTCCTACAATGAGCAGTTCTTC CASSRTRGSSYNEQFF
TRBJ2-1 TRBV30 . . TGTGCCTGGAGTGTAACGGGGAATGAGCAGTTCTTC CAWSVTGNEQFF
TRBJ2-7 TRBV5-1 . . TGCGCCAGCAGCTTGCAGGGAACCTACGAGCAGTACTTC CASSLQGTYEQYF
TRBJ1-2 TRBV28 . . TGTGCCAGCAGTCCGACAGGATATGGCTACACCTTC CASSPTGYGYTF
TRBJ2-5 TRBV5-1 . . TGCGCCAGCAGCCCCCCCAGTATTGAGACCCAGTACTTC CASSPPSIETQYF
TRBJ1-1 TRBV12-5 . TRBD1 TGTGCTAGTCGGACAGGAATGAACACTGAAGCTTTCTTT CASRTGMNTEAFF
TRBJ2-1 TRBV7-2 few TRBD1 TGTGCCAGCAGCGGGGGACAGGGCTCCTACAATGAGCAGTTCTTC CASSGGQGSYNEQFF
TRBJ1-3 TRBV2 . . TGTGCCAGCAGGCAGGGCGGAGGAAACACCATATATTTT CASRQGGGNTIYF
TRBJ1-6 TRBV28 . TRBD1 TGTGCCAGCAGTGAGGGGACAGGGCGCGCTTCACCCCTCCACTTT CASSEGTGRASPLHF
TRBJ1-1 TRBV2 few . TGTGCCAGCAGTGAATCCGGGATCTCCTTT CASSESGISF
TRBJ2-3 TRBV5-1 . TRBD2 TGCGCCAGCAGCTTGGCCGGCGGGGGGGCAACAGATACGCAGTATTTT CASSLAGGGATDTQYF
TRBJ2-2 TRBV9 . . TGTGCCAGCAGCGAGACAGGGAACACCGGGGAGCTGTTTTTT CASSETGNTGELFF
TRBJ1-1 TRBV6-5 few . TGTGCCAGCAGTTTCCTACAGGGGAACACTGAAGCTTTCTTT CASSFLQGNTEAFF
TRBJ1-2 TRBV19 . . TGTGCCAGTAGTATAGGCGGGAATCGGAACTATGGCTACACCTTC CASSIGGNRNYGYTF
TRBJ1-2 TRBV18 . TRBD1 TGTGCCAGCTCACCCCCGACAGGGAATCGAGACTATGGCTACACCTTC CASSPPTGNRDYGYTF
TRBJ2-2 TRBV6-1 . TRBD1 TGTGCCAGCAGTGCCGTCTGGACAGGGGGGAGCGGGGAGCTGTTTTTT CASSAVWTGGSGELFF
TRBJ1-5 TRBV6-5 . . TGTGCCAGCAGTTCAGGGGATCATGTCGGCAATCAGCCCCAGCATTTT CASSSGDHVGNQPQHF
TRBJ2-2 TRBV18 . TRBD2 TGTGCCAGCTCACCAATATACATCGGACTAGCGGGACCGAACACCGGGGAGCTGTTTTTT CASSPIYIGLAGPNTGELFF
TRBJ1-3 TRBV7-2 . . TGTGCCAGCAGCTTAGCCAGTGGTTATATGGGAAACACCATATATTTT CASSLASGYMGNTIYF
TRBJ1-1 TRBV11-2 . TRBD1 TGTGCCAGCAGCTTAGAGTGGACAGGTCAGGCTTTCTTT CASSLEWTGQAFF
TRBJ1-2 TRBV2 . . TGTGCCAGCAGTGATGAGAGGCGAGGCTACACCTTC CASSDERRGYTF
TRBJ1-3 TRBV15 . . TGTGCCACCAGCAGCCCCAGGACAGCTGGAAACACCATATATTTT CATSSPRTAGNTIYF
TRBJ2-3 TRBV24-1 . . TGTGCCACCAGTGAAAACCGGGTGGATACGCAGTATTTT CATSENRVDTQYF
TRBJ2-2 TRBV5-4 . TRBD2 TGTGCCAGCAGCTTGGCCGGGAGCGGGGGTTCGGTCGGGGAGCTGTTTTTT CASSLAGSGGSVGELFF
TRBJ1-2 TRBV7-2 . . TGTGCCAGCAACTACAGGGACCGGTATGGCTACACCTTC CASNYRDRYGYTF
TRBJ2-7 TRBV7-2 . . TGTGCCAGCAGCCCGCGGGACCCAAGCTCCCGATACGAGCAGTACTTC CASSPRDPSSRYEQYF
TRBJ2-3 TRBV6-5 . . TGTGCCAGCAGTTACCGACAGCAGAGCACAGATACGCAGTATTTT CASSYRQQSTDTQYF
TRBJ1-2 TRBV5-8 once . TGTGCCAGCAGCTTATTGACCGGGACAAAGGGCTATGGCTACACCTTC CASSLLTGTKGYGYTF
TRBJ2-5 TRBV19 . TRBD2 TGTGCCAGTAGTATAGATCGCGGGGGGACCCAGTACTTC CASSIDRGGTQYF
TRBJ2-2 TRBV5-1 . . TGCGCCAGCAGCTTACTGGGGGCGCTGGACACCGGGGAGCTGTTTTTT CASSLLGALDTGELFF
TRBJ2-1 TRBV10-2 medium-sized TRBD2 TGCGCCAGCAGTACTAGCGGGGATTACAATGAGCAGTTCTTC CASSTSGDYNEQFF
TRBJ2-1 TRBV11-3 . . TGTGCCAGCAGCTTTTCCCGGGGTGGGGATGAGCAGTTCTTC CASSFSRGGDEQFF